The source of this T cell receptor (beta chain) is a study of cytomegalovirus exposure and HLA in healthy donors. Background on the study: Early on, a data release was issued that held roughly 80 million unique TCRs from HLA-typed donors.

PCR employed 60 Vbeta and 13 Jbeta primers. The table came from immunoSEQ multiplex PCR; TCRdb's copy has only in-frame clones and leaves some out. The data show about 160,000 clones, around 79% seen once. The count of this clone is one. Its antigen is currently unknown. Study-wide findings and caveats: A previous analysis found most TCR beta V segments productive roughly 87% or roughly 30% of the time. An analysis was carried out at a later point. It showed that HLA-associated TCR beta chains were more clonally expanded than equally common non-associated chains. On later analysis, the bulk of CMV-associated TCR beta chains appeared to be HLA-restricted.

The source is a woman aged 50 to 60 in good health and CMV-seropositive. Sequencing was performed on PBMCs.

CDR3 coding DNA: TGTGCCAGCAGTTATTCGTCCGTGTGGGACAGGGTGTGCACTGAAGCTTTCTTT. This gives the protein CASSYSSVWDRVCTEAFF. J is TRBJ1-1 and V is TRBV6-9; 9 bases line up with TRBD1. From germline, CDR1 is MNHGY and CDR2 SVAAGI. V shed 0 bases and J 4 bases; nucleotides not matched to a gene: 12. CDR3 size: 18 residues.